Listed below are T cell receptor beta chains from one sample, sequenced in a study of persistence of HIV-infected CD4 T cells. Clones were sequenced by immunoSEQ multiplex PCR, and TCRdb holds only the in-frame ones, with some missing. This table has about 36,000 clones, 85% appearing once. Their antigens are not known. Sequencing used cultured CD4+ T cells from PBMCs, obtained from a patient who received antiretroviral therapy. The origin of the receptors is an adult with HIV. The donor label of this sample is uncertain. Each CDR3 is given with its conserved first and last residue. A D gene is named only where the DNA matches it firmly. A clone size is listed for some rows: how often the clone was seen (once, few, many), or a class if it is expanded.

>TRBV18|-|-|TRBJ2-2
TGTGCCAGCTCACCGCAGGGGCACACCGGGGAGCTGTTTTTT
CASSPQGHTGELFF
>TRBV6-5|-|TRBD1|TRBJ1-6
TGTGCCAGCAGGCCCGGACAGGGAACAGTCTCACCCCTCCACTTT
CASRPGQGTVSPLHF
>TRBV19|-|-|TRBJ1-5
TGTGCCAGTAGTATCAACAAAAATCAGCCCCAGCATTTT
CASSINKNQPQHF
>TRBV5-1|-|TRBD2|TRBJ2-7
TGCGCCAGCAGCTTCCCAGAGAGGACTAGCGGGGAATACTCCTACGAGCAGTACTTC
CASSFPERTSGEYSYEQYF
>TRBV3-1/TRBV3-2|-|TRBD2|TRBJ2-1
TGTGCCAGCAGCCAAGTAGTCCTAGCGGGGGAGATCGTGCAGTTCTTC
CASSQVVLAGEIVQFF
>TRBV7-2|-|-|TRBJ1-1
TGTGCCAGCAGCTTAGTTGTCAACGGGCCTGAAGCTTTCTTT
CASSLVVNGPEAFF
>TRBV19|-|-|TRBJ2-7
TGTGCCAGTAGTATAGGGACACCATCCTACGAGCAGTACTTC
CASSIGTPSYEQYF
>TRBV7-3|-|-|TRBJ1-1
TGTGCCAGCAGCTTAAGGGGGATTAACACTGAAGCTTTCTTT
CASSLRGINTEAFF
>TRBV13|-|-|TRBJ1-3
TGTGCCAGCAGCTTAGCGTCGGCCGCCCCTGGAAACACCATATATTTT
CASSLASAAPGNTIYF
>TRBV27|few|-|TRBJ1-1
TGTGCCAGCAGTTACCGGGGCGACTACACTGAAGCTTTCTTT
CASSYRGDYTEAFF
>TRBV5-1|few|TRBD1|TRBJ2-7
TGCGCCAGCAGCTTTAGGACAGGGCCTACCTACGAGCAGTACTTC
CASSFRTGPTYEQYF
>TRBV27|-|-|TRBJ1-1
TGTGCCAGCAGTGACGCAGGACGTACTGAAGCTTTCTTT
CASSDAGRTEAFF
>TRBV10-2|-|-|TRBJ2-3
TGCGCCAGCAGTGACACGGGGGGCACAGATACGCAGTATTTT
CASSDTGGTDTQYF
>TRBV5-1|-|TRBD1|TRBJ2-3
TGCGCCAGCAGAAACAGGGGCGACAGCACAGATACGCAGTATTTT
CASRNRGDSTDTQYF
>TRBV28|-|-|TRBJ2-7
TGTGCCAGCAGTTTGTCCGGTTACGAGCAGTACTTC
CASSLSGYEQYF
>TRBV2|-|-|TRBJ1-2
TGTGCCAGCAGAAAGGCGGACTATGGCTACACCTTC
CASRKADYGYTF
>TRBV30|few|TRBD1|TRBJ1-4
TGTGCCTGGAGTCGACAGGGGCCAAATGAAAAACTGTTTTTT
CAWSRQGPNEKLFF
>TRBV2|-|TRBD1|TRBJ1-2
TGTGCCAGCAGTACCATCCAGGGGGCGCGATCCTCCGGCTACACCTTC
CASSTIQGARSSGYTF
>TRBV6-6|-|-|TRBJ2-7
TGTGCCAGCAGCCTCGGGACAACTCATCCCTACGAGCAGTACTTC
CASSLGTTHPYEQYF
>TRBV5-1|-|-|TRBJ1-1
TGCGCCAGCAGCTTAGCGGGGCTTGACACTGAAGCTTTCTTT
CASSLAGLDTEAFF
>TRBV9|-|TRBD2|TRBJ2-2
TGTGCCAGCAGCCCCCGGACTAGCGGGGGGCCTGCGAACACCGGGGAGCTGTTTTTT
CASSPRTSGGPANTGELFF
>TRBV9|-|TRBD1|TRBJ1-6
TGTGCCAGCAGCGCACCCGGGACAGGGGGTCTATCACCCCTCCACTTT
CASSAPGTGGLSPLHF
>TRBV5-1|-|-|TRBJ1-4
TGCGCCAGCAGCGTTCGACACGGTCGAGATGAAAAACTGTTTTTT
CASSVRHGRDEKLFF
>TRBV10-2|-|-|TRBJ2-7
TGCGCCAGCAGTGACCCGGCTACAGGCGCTTCCTACGAGCAGTACTTC
CASSDPATGASYEQYF
>TRBV28|-|TRBD1|TRBJ1-4
TGTGCCAGCAGTGGAACAGGGGGCCCACGGGAAAAACTGTTTTTT
CASSGTGGPREKLFF
>TRBV3-1/TRBV3-2|-|-|TRBJ1-1
TGTGCCAGCAGCCAACCAGGGCCGAACACTGAAGCTTTCTTT
CASSQPGPNTEAFF
>TRBV10-2|-|TRBD2|TRBJ2-3
TGCGCCAGCTTCCATAGCGGGGCGCGCACAGATACGCAGTATTTT
CASFHSGARTDTQYF
>TRBV11-1|-|-|TRBJ1-6
TGTGCCAGCACAGGGTCCTCGGGCTCACCCCTCCACTTT
CASTGSSGSPLHF
>TRBV27|-|-|TRBJ2-2
TGTGCCAGCAGTTTTATTACCCAACGCGGCACCGGGGAGCTGTTTTTT
CASSFITQRGTGELFF
>TRBV6-5|-|-|TRBJ1-2
TGTGCCAGCAGTTATAGTCCGGGGCTCAGCTATGGCTACACCTTC
CASSYSPGLSYGYTF
>TRBV18|-|-|TRBJ1-6
TGTGCCAGCTCACCACCGGGAGGAGAGAATTCACCCCTCCACTTT
CASSPPGGENSPLHF
>TRBV2|-|TRBD1|TRBJ1-2
TGTGCCAGCAGGACCGGATCCGGGACAGGGGTTTATGGCTACACCTTC
CASRTGSGTGVYGYTF
>TRBV27|-|-|TRBJ1-6
TGTGCCAGCAGTTTACGGGTTAATAATTCACCCCTCCACTTT
CASSLRVNNSPLHF
>TRBV7-2|-|-|TRBJ2-3
TGTGCCAGCAGCTTTTGGGGGGTACTCACAGATACGCAGTATTTT
CASSFWGVLTDTQYF
>TRBV3-1/TRBV3-2|-|-|TRBJ2-3
TGTGCCAGCAGCCCCTTTAGTCGAGATACGCAGTATTTT
CASSPFSRDTQYF
>TRBV9|-|TRBD1|TRBJ1-2
TGTGCCAGCAGCAGAGACCAGGGGGCTAACTATGGCTACACCTTC
CASSRDQGANYGYTF
>TRBV28|-|-|TRBJ2-7
TGTGCCAGCAGTTTATCCGGGACAGGAGGGACTAGGGAGCAGTACTTC
CASSLSGTGGTREQYF
>TRBV5-4|-|-|TRBJ2-5
TGTGCCAGCAGCTTGGCCGGGGTAACAGAGACCCAGTACTTC
CASSLAGVTETQYF
>TRBV2|-|-|TRBJ2-1
TGTGCCAGCAGCGGTGGAGGGGTCAGTGAGCAGTTCTTC
CASSGGGVSEQFF
>TRBV15|-|-|TRBJ2-2
TGTGCCACCAGCAGAGATCAGAACACCGGGGAGCTGTTTTTT
CATSRDQNTGELFF
>TRBV29-1|-|-|TRBJ2-1
TGCAGCGTTGAAACAGGGTTTGAGCAGTTCTTC
CSVETGFEQFF